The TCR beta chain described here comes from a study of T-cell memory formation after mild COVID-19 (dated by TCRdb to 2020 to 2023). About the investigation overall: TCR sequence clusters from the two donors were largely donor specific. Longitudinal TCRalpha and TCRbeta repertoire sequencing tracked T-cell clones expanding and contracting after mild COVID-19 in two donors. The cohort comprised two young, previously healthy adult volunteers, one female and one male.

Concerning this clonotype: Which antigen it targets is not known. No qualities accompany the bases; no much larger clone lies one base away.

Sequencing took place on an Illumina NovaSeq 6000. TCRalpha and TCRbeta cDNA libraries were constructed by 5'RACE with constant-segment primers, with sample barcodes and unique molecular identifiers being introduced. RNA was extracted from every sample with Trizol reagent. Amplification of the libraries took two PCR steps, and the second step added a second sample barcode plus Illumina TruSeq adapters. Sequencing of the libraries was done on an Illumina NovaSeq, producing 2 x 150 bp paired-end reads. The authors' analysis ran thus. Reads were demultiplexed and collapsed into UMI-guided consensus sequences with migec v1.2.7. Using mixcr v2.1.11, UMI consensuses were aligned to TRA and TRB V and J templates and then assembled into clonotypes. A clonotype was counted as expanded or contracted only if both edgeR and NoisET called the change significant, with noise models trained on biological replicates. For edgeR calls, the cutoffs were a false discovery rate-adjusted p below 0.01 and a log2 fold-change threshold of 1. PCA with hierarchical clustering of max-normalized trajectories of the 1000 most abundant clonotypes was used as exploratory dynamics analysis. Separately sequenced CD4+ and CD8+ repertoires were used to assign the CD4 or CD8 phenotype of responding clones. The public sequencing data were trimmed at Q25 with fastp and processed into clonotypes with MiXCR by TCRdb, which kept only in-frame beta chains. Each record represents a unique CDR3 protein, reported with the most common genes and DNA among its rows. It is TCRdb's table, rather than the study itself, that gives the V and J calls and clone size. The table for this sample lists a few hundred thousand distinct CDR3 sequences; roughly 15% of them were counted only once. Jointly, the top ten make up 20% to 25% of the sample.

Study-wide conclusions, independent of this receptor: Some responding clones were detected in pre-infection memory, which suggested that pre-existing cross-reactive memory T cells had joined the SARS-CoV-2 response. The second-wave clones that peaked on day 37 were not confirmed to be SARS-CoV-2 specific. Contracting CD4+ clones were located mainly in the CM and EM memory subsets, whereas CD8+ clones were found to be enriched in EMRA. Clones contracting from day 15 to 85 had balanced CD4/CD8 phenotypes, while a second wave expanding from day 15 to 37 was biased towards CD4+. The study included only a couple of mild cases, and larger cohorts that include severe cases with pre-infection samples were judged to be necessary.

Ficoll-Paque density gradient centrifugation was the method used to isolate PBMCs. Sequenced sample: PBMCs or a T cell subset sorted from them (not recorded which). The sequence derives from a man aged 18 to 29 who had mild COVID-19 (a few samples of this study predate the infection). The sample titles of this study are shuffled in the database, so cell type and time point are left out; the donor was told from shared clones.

The CDR3 protein: CASSLVVYTQYF. The DNA sequence is TGTGCCAGCAGCTTAGTCGTCTATACGCAGTATTTT. In this chain, TRBV7-9 is recombined with TRBJ2-3, with no confident D gene call. The CDR3 contains 12 residues, cysteine and phenylalanine counted. This entry keeps only the CDR3 DNA: 36 bases, framed from base 1. V is pared back by 1 base and J by 7 bases, with 6 bases lying between the germline termini. The germline V gene (reference sequence) provides CDR1 SEHNR and CDR2 FQNEAQ.